The clone carrying this T cell receptor (beta chain) appeared a few times. Antigen: not known. The CDR3 extends over 14 amino acids. V lost 5 bases to trimming and J lost 0 bases, with 11 bases between them. Germline CDR1 and CDR2: DFQATT and SNEGSKA (reference sequence). These data come from a study of blood T cells in healthy people across ages. Across the whole study: There was about one barcoded beta molecule captured by template switching per two T cells. Study-level points and caveats: The lack of PBMC sorting stopped any conclusive naive versus antigen-experienced comparison. Expanded clonotype changes were possibly confounded by unknown donor CMV status.

Then a second PCR, running roughly 7 to 11 cycles, was carried out with a sample-barcoded 5' primer and a J-beta primer mix. TCRdb used MiXCR to reprocess the 5' RACE reads, holding one entry per CDR3 protein. The sample records 550,000 to 700,000 distinct CDR3 sequences, roughly a quarter being singletons. The chain employs TRBV20-1 and TRBJ1-3; D gene ambiguous. Material for sequencing was blood. This TCR was sampled from a woman between 70 and 85 years old in good health. DNA for the CDR3: TGCAGTGCTCCCCTACAGACCTCTGGAAACACCATATATTTT. This translates into CSAPLQTSGNTIYF.